This TCR beta chain came from a study of Tregs in tolerant kidney transplant recipients. In its sample, this clone was seen once. Its antigen is still unknown. Profiled with immunoSEQ multiplex PCR; TCRdb holds only in-frame clones, not every one. This table has about 19,000 clones, roughly 65% appearing once. The V gene's germline CDR1 is SGHRS and CDR2 YFSETQ. V was cut by 0 bases and J by 1 base, with 1 base left in between. This CDR3 has 12 amino acids. This sequence joins TRBV5-1 and TRBJ2-5; D not certain. Source material: Tregs from blood cultured with allogeneic cells. The sequence was obtained from a human donor in good health. In nucleotides, the CDR3 is TGCGCCAGCAGCTTGGGCCAAGAGACCCAGTACTTC. This translates into CASSLGQETQYF.